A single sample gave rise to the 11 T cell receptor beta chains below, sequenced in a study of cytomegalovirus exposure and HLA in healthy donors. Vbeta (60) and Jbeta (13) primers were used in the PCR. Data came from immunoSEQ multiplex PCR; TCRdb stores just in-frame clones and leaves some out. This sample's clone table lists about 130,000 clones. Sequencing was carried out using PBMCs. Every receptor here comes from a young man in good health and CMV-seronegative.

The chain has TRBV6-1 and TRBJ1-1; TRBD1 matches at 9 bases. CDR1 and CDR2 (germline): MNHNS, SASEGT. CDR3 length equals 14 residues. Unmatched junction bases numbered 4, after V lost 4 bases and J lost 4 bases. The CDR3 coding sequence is TGTGCCAGCAGTGGACAGGGGGAGAGCACTGAAGCTTTCTTT. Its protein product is CASSGQGESTEAFF.

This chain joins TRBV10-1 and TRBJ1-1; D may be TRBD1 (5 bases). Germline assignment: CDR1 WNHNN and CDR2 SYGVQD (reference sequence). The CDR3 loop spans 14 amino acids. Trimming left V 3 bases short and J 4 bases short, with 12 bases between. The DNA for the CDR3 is TGCGCCAGCAGTGAATCGGGGGGACGCACTGAAGCTTTCTTT. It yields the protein CASSESGGRTEAFF.

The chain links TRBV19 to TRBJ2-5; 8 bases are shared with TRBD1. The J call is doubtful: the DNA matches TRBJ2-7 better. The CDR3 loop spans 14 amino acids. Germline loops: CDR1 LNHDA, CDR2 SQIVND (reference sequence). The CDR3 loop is CASSSWTGLTEQYF. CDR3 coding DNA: TGTGCCAGTAGTAGCTGGACAGGGCTTACCGAGCAGTACTTC.

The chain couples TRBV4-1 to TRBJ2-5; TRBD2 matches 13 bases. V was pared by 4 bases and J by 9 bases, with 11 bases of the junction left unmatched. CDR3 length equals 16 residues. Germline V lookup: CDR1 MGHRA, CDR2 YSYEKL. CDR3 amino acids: CASSPVWTSGRGSQYF. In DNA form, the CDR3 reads TGCGCCAGCAGCCCGGTTTGGACTAGCGGGAGAGGGTCCCAGTACTTC.

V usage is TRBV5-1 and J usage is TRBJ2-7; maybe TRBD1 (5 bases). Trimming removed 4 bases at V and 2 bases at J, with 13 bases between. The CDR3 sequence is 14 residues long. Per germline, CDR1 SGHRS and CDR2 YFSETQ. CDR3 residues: CASSEQVGTYEQYF. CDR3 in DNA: TGCGCCAGCAGCGAACAGGTTGGTACCTACGAGCAGTACTTC.

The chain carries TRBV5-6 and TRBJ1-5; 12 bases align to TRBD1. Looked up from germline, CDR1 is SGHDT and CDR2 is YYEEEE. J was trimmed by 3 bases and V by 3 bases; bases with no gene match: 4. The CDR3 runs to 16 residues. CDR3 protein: CASSSGQGAFNQPQHF. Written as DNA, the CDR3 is TGTGCCAGCAGCTCGGGACAGGGGGCATTCAATCAGCCCCAGCATTTT.

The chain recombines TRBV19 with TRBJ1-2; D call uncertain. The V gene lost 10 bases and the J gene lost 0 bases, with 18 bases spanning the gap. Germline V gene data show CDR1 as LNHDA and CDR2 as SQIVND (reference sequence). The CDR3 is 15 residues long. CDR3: CATSKEAAANYGYTF. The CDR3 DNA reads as TGTGCCACCTCAAAGGAGGCCGCAGCTAACTATGGCTACACCTTC.

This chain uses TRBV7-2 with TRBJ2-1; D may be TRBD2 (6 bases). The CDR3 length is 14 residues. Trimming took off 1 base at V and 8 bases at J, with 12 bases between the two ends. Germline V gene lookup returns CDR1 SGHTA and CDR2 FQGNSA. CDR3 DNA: TGTGCCAGCAGCTTAGATACGGCTAGCGATGAGCAGTTCTTC. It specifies CASSLDTASDEQFF.

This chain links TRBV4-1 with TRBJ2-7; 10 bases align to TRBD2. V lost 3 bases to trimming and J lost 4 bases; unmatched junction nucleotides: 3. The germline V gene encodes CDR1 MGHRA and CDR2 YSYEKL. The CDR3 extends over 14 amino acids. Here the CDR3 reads CASSHGTSEYEQYF. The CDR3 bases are TGCGCCAGCAGCCACGGGACTAGCGAGTACGAGCAGTACTTC.

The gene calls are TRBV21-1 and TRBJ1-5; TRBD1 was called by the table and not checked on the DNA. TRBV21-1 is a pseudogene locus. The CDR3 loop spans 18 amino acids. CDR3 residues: CASSKDESTGTRGQPQHF. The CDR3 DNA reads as TGTGCCAGCAGCAAAGATGAATCGACAGGGACGAGGGGTCAGCCCCAGCATTTT.

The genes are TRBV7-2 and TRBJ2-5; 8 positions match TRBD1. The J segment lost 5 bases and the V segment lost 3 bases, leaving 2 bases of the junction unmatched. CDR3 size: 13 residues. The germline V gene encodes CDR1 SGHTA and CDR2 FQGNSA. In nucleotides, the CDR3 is TGTGCCAGCAGCTTCGGACAGGGTGAGACCCAGTACTTC. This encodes CASSFGQGETQYF.